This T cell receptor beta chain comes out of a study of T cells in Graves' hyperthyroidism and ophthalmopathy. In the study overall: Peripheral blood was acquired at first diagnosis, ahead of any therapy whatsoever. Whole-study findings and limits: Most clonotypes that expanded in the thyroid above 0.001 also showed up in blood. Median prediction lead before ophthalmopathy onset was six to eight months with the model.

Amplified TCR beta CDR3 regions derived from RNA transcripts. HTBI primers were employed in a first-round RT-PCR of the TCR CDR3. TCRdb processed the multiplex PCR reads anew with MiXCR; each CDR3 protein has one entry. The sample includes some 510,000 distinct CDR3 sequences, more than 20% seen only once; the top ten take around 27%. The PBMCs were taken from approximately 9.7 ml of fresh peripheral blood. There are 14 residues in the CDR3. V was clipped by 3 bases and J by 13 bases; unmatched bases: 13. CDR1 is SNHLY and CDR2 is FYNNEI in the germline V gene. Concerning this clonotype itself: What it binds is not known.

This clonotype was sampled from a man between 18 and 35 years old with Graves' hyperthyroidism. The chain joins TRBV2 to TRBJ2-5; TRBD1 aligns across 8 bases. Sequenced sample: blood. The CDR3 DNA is TGTGCCAGCAGTGATGCAGGGGGCGAAGAGATCCTGTACTTC. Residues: CASSDAGGEEILYF.